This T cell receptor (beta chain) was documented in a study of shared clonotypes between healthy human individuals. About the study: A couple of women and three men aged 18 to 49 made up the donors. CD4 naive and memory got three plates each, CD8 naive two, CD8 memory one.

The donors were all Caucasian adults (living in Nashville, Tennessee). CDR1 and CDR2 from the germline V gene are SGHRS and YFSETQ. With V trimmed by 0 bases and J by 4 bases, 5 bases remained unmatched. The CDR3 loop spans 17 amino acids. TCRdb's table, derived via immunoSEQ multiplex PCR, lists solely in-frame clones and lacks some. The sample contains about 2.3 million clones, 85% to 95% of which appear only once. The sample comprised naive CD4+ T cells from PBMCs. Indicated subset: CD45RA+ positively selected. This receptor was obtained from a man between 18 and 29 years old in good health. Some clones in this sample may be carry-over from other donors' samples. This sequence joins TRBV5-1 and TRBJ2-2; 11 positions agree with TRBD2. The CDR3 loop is CASSLAGTSGTTGELFF. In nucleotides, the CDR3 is TGCGCCAGCAGCTTGGCCGGGACTAGCGGTACCACCGGGGAGCTGTTTTTT.